This TCR beta chain was captured in a study of graft-versus-host responses after intestinal transplantation. Across the whole study: Anti-thymocyte globulin induction, then tacrolimus and steroids for two to four years, went to all recipients. Findings and caveats of the study: GvH clones turned up in recipient marrow; some had shown up first in ileum or blood.

This clone has a single count. Its antigen is unknown. Germline values: CDR1 MNHEY, CDR2 SVGAGI. This CDR3 is built from 15 residues. V dropped 8 bases and J dropped 0; count of bases not matched to a gene: 4. Profiling relied on immunoSEQ multiplex PCR, and the TCRdb table lists in-frame clones only, not all of them. Here the sample spans under 20,000 clones, approximately 86% being singletons. This clonotype originated in a human patient who received an intestinal transplant, so some T cells may come from the graft donor. Sequencing used PBMCs, obtained less than 240 days after intestinal transplant. The V call is TRBV6-5, the J call TRBJ1-3, with 10 bases fitting TRBD1. Here the CDR3 DNA reads TGTGCCAGCCGGACAGGGGGTACCTCTGGAAACACCATATATTTT. The encoded protein is CASRTGGTSGNTIYF.